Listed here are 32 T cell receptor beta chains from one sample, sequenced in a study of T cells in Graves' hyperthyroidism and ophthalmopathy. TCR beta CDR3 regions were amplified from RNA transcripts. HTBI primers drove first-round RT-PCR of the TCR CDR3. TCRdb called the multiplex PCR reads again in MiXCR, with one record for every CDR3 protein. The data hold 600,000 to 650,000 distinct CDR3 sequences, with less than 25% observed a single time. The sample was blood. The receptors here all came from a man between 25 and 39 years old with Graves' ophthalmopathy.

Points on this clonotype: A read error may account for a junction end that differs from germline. Here the CDR3 DNA reads TGTGCCAGCTCACCAAAAGGGCAGGCGAACACCGGGGAGCCGTTTTTT. Translating it yields CASSPKGQANTGEPFF. The rearrangement joins TRBV18 to TRBJ2-2; D might be TRBD2 (5 bases). CDR3 length equals 16 residues. The germline V gene has CDR1 KGHSH and CDR2 LQKENI. Combining the CDR3 with reference TRBV18 and TRBJ2-2 gives the whole variable domain NAGVMQNPRHLVRRRGQEARLRCSPMKGHSHVYWYRQLPEEGLKFMVYLQKENIIDESGMPKERFSAEFPKEGPSILRIQQVVRGDSAAYFCASSPKGQANTGEPFFGEGSRLTVL.

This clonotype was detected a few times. CDR3 loop: CAWSGAPGSGDEQFF. CDR3 DNA: TGTGCCTGGAGTGGAGCCCCGGGATCAGGCGATGAGCAGTTCTTC. This chain connects TRBV30 to TRBJ2-1, with D perhaps TRBD2 (5 bases). The CDR3 totals 15 residues. CDR1 and CDR2 (germline): GTSNPN, SVGIG (reference sequence). Trimming removed 1 base from V and 8 bases from J, with 18 bases in between.

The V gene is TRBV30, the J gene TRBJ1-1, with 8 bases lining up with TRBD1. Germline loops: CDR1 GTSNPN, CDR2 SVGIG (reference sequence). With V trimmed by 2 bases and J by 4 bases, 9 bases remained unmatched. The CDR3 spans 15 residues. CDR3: CAWSHSGQGSTEAFF. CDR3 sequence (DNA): TGTGCCTGGAGTCACTCAGGACAGGGAAGCACTGAAGCTTTCTTT. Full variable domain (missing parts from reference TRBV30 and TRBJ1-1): SQTIHQWPATLVQPVGSPLSLECTVEGTSNPNLYWYRQAAGRGLQLLFYSVGIGQISSEVPQNLSASRPQDRQFILSSKKLLLSDSGFYLCAWSHSGQGSTEAFFGQGTRLTVV.

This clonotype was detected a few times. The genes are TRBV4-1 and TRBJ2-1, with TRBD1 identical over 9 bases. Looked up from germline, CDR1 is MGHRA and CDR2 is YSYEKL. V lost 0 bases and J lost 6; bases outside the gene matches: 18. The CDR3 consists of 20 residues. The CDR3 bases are TGCGCCAGCAGCCAAGATGCCGCCGGGACAGGGATTAATACGGTCAATGAGCAGTTCTTC. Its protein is CASSQDAAGTGINTVNEQFF.

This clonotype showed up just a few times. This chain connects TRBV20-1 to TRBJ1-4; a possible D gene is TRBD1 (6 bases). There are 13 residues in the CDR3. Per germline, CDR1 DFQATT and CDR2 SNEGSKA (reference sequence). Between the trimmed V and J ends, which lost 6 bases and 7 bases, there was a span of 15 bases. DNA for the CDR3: TGCAGTGCCACCGGGACAAGTTTTGAAAAACTGTTTTTT. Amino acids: CSATGTSFEKLFF.

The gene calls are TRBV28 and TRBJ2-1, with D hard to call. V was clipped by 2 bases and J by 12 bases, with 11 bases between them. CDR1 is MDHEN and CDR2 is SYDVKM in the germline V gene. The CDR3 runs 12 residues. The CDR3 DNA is TGTGCCAGCAGTTTAAGTACGTCCGGGCAGTTCTTC. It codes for CASSLSTSGQFF. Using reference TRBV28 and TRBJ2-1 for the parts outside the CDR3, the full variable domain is DVKVTQSSRYLVKRTGEKVFLECVQDMDHENMFWYRQDPGLGLRLIYFSYDVKMKEKGDIPEGYSVSREKKERFSLILESASTNQTSMYLCASSLSTSGQFFGPGTRLTVL.

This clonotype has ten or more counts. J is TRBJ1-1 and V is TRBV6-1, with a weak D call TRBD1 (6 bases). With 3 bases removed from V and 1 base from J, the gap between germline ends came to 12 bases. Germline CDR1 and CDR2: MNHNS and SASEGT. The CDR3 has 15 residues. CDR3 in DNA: TGTGCCAGCAGTGACTACGGGACAAGGAACACTGAAGCTTTCTTT. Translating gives CASSDYGTRNTEAFF.

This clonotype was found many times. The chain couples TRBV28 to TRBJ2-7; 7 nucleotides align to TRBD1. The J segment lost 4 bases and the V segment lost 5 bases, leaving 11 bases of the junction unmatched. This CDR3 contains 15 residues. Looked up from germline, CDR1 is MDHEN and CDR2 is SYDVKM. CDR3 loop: CASSGTVINGYEQYF. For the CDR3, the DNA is TGTGCCAGCAGTGGGACAGTCATTAACGGGTACGAGCAGTACTTC.

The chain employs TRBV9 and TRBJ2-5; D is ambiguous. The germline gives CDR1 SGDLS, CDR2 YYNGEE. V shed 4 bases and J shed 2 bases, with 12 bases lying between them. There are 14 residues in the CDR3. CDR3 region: CASSPFQKQETQYF. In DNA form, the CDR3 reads TGTGCCAGCAGCCCCTTCCAGAAGCAAGAGACCCAGTACTTC.

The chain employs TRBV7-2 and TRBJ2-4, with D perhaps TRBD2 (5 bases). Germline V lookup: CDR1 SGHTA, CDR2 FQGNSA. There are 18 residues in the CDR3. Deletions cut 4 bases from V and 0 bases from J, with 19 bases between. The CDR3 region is CASSYHLGGRLAKNIQYF. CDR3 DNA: TGTGCCAGCAGCTACCACTTGGGTGGGAGACTAGCCAAAAACATTCAGTACTTC.

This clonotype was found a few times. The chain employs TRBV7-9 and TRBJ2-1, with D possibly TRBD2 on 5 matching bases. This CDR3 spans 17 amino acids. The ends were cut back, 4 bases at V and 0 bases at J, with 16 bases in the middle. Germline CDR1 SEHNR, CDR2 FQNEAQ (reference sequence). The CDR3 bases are TGTGCCAGCAGCTCCCGCGGTGCGGCGGGCTCCTACAATGAGCAGTTCTTC. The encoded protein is CASSSRGAAGSYNEQFF.

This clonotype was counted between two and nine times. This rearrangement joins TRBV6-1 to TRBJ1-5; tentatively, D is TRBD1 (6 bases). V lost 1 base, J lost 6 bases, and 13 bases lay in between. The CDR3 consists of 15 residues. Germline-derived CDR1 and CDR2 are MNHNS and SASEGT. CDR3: CASSEVGGRGQPQHF. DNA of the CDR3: TGTGCCAGCAGTGAAGTGGGGGGCCGGGGTCAGCCCCAGCATTTT.

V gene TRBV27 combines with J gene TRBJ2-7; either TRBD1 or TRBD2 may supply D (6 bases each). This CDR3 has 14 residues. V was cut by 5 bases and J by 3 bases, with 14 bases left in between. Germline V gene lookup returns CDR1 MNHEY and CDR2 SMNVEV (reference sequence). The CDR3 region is CASSGGLRNYEQYF. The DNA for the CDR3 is TGTGCCAGCAGTGGGGGGCTTCGTAACTACGAGCAGTACTTC.

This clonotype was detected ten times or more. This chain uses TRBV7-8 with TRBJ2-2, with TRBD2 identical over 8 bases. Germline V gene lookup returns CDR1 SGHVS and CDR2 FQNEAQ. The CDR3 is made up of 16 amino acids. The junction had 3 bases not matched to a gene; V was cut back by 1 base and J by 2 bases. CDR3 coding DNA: TGTGCCAGCAGCTTAGTAACTAGCGGCAACACCGGGGAGCTGTTTTTT. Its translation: CASSLVTSGNTGELFF.

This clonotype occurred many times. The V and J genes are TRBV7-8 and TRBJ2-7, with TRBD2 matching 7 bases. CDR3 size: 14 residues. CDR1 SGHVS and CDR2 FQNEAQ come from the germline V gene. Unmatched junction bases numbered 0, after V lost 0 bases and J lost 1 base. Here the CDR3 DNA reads TGTGCCAGCAGCTTAGCGGGACTATCCTACGAGCAGTACTTC. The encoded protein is CASSLAGLSYEQYF.

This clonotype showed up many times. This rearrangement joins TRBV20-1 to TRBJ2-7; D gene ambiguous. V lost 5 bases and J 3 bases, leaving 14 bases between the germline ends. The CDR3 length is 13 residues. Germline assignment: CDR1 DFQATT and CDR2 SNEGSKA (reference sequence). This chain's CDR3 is CSASTGRLYEQYF. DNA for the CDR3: TGCAGTGCTTCCACGGGCCGCCTCTACGAGCAGTACTTC.

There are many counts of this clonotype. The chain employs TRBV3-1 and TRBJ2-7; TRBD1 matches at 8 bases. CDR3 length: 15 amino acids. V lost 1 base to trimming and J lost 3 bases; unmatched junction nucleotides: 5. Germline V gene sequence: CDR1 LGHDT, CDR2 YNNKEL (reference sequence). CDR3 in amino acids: CASSQGIGQGYEQYF. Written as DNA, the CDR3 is TGTGCCAGCAGCCAAGGCATCGGACAGGGCTACGAGCAGTACTTC.

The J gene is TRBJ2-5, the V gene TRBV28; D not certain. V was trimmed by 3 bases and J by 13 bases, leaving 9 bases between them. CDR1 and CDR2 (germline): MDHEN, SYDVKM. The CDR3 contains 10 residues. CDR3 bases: TGTGCCAGCAGTTTCCCCCCGGGGTACTTC. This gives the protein CASSFPPGYF.

The CDR3 coding sequence is TGTGCCAGCAGTCCAGATGGGGGGCTAACCGGGGAGCTGTTTTTT. Encoded protein: CASSPDGGLTGELFF. The chain joins TRBV12-3 or TRBV12-4 to TRBJ2-2; D possibly uses TRBD1 or TRBD2 (6 bases each). V lost 5 bases and J 5 bases, leaving 15 bases between the germline ends. The CDR3 is 15 residues long.

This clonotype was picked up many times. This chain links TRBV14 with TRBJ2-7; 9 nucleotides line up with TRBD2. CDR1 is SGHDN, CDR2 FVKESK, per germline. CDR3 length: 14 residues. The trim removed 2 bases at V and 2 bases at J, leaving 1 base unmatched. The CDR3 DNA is TGTGCCAGCAGCCAATCTAGCGGGACCTACGAGCAGTACTTC. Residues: CASSQSSGTYEQYF.

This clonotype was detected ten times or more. The CDR3 region is CASSLWGLEKLFF. The CDR3 DNA sequence: TGTGCCAGCAGCTTATGGGGGCTTGAAAAACTGTTTTTT. The chain couples TRBV7-2 to TRBJ1-4, with D possibly TRBD1 on 6 matching bases. The length of the CDR3 is 13 residues. Germline-derived CDR1 and CDR2 are SGHTA and FQGNSA. The germline V and J ends were trimmed by 2 bases and 7 bases, with 8 bases remaining between them.

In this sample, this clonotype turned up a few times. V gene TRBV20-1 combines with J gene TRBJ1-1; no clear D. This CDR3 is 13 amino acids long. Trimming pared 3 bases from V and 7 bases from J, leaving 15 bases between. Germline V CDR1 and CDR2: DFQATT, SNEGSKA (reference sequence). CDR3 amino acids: CSARIPASLEAFF. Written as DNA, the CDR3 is TGCAGTGCTAGGATCCCGGCGAGCCTTGAAGCTTTCTTT.

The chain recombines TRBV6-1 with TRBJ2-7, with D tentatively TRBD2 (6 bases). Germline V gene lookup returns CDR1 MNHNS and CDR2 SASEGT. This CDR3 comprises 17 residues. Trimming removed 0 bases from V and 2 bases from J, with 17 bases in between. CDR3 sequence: CASSEALTLGGAYEQYF. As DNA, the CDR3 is TGTGCCAGCAGTGAAGCGCTGACCCTTGGAGGGGCCTACGAGCAGTACTTC.

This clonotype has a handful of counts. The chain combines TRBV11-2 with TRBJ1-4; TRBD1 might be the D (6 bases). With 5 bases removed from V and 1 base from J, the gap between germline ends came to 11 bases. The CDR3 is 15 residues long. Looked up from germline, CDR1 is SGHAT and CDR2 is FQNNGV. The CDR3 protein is CASSPSRGTNEKLFF. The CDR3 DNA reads TGTGCCAGCAGCCCTTCCAGGGGAACTAATGAAAAACTGTTTTTT.

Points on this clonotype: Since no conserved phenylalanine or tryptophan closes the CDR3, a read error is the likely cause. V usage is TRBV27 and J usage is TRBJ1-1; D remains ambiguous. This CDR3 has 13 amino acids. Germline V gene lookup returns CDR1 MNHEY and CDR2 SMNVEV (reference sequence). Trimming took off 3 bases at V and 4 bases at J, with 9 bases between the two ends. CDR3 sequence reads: CASSFMPSTEAFL. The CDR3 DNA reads TGTGCCAGCAGTTTTATGCCGAGCACTGAAGCTTTCCTT.

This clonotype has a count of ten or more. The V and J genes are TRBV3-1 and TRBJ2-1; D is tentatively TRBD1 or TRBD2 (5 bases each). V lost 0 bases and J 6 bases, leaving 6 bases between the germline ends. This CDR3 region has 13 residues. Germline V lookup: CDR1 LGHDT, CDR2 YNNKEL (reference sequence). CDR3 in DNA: TGTGCCAGCAGCCAAGACGGGGCCAATGAGCAGTTCTTC. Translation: CASSQDGANEQFF.

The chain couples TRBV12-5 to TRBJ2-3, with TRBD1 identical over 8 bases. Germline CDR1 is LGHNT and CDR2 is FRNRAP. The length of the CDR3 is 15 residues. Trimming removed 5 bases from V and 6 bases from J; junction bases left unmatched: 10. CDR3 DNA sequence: TGTGCTAGTGGTCCCGGGACAGGATTTTCGGATACGCAGTATTTT. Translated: CASGPGTGFSDTQYF. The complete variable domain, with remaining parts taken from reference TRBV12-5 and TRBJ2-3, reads DARVTQTPRHKVTEMGQEVTMRCQPILGHNTVFWYRQTMMQGLELLAYFRNRAPLDDSGMPKDRFSAEMPDATLATLKIQPSEPRDSAVYFCASGPGTGFSDTQYFGPGTRLTVL.

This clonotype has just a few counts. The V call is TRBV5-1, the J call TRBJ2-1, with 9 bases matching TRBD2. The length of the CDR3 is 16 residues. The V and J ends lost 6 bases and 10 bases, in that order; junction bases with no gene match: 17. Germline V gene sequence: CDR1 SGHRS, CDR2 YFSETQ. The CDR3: CASKHSSSGRNQEQFF. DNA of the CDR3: TGCGCCAGCAAACATTCGTCCAGCGGGAGGAATCAGGAGCAGTTCTTC.

CDR3 sequence reads: CASTLGTGIPYGYTF. The CDR3 nucleotides read TGTGCCAGTACGCTGGGGACAGGGATTCCCTATGGCTACACCTTC. This chain joins TRBV19 and TRBJ1-2, with TRBD1 matching over 9 bases. CDR3 length: 15 amino acids. V gave up 7 bases and J gave up 4 bases; unmatched junction bases: 10. CDR1 is LNHDA, CDR2 SQIVND, per germline (reference sequence).

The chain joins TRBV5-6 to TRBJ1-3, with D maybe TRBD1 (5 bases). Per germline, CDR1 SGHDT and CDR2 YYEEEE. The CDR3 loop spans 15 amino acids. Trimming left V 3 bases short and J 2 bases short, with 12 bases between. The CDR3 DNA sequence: TGTGCCAGCAGCTCTACAGGAGACCCTGGAAACACCATATATTTT. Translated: CASSSTGDPGNTIYF.

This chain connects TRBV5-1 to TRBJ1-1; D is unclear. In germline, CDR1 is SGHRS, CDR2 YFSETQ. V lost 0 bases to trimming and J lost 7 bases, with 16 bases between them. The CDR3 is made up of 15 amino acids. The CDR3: CASSLDLGGDGEAFF. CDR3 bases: TGCGCCAGCAGCTTGGACCTTGGAGGCGACGGTGAAGCTTTCTTT.

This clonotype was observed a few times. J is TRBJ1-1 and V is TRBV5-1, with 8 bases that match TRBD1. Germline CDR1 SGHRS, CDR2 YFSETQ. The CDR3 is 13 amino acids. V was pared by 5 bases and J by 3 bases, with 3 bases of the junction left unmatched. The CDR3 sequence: CASRGQDHTEAFF. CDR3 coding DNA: TGCGCCAGCAGGGGACAGGACCACACTGAAGCTTTCTTT. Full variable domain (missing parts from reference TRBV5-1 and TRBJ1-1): KAGVTQTPRYLIKTRGQQVTLSCSPISGHRSVSWYQQTPGQGLQFLFEYFSETQRNKGNFPGRFSGRQFSNSRSEMNVSTLELGDSALYLCASRGQDHTEAFFGQGTRLTVV.